The clone carrying this T cell receptor (beta chain) was seen a few times. The likely explanation is a read error, given a far larger clone one base away. TRAV- and TRBV-specific primers primed first-strand cDNA, covering alpha and beta chains. Amplification of TCRs used a constant-region primer and V-primer adapter for about 21 PCR cycles. In vitro transcription served to amplify the isolated mRNA. TCRdb called the reads again in MiXCR, with one record for every CDR3 protein. The sample shows some 100,000 distinct CDR3 sequences, less than 25% of them seen only once. Stated time point: after trial treatment. This sample's treatment: LDRT plus nivolumab, ipilimumab, low-dose cyclophosphamide and aspirin (RACIN trial). All eligible patients presented with advanced solid tumors that contained no tumor-infiltrating lymphocytes. This entry comes from a study of low-dose radiotherapy and immunotherapy resistance in tumors. Study at large: With 1 Gy per fraction every two weeks, Cohort 2 accumulated 13 Gy across 26 weeks. The regimen for patients comprised intravenous nivolumab 240 mg every two weeks plus intravenous ipilimumab 1 mg/kg every six weeks.

This material consisted of PBMCs, taken after low-dose radiotherapy plus immunotherapy. The sequence derives from a male donor with prostate cancer.

CDR3 sequence reads: CASSSTTGGEQYF. Written as DNA, the CDR3 is TGTGCCAGCAGTTCCACTACCGGGGGCGAGCAGTACTTC. The V and J genes are TRBV6-1 and TRBJ2-5; D perhaps matches TRBD2 (6 bases). The J call may be wrong; the DNA end is better matched by TRBJ2-7. Germline CDR1 MNHNS, CDR2 SASEGT. There are 13 residues in the CDR3.